This is a list of T cell receptor beta chains from one sample in a study of T cell changes during pregnancy in multiple sclerosis. The protocol was immunoSEQ multiplex PCR, while the TCRdb copy is restricted to in-frame clones and leaves out a portion. Among just under 85,000 clones listed, 91% were seen once. The sample in question was peripheral blood, obtained in the first trimester of pregnancy. These receptors were taken from a female donor with multiple sclerosis, enrolled in a pregnancy study. The CDR3 runs from the conserved cysteine through the conserved F or W. D genes are given only for firm matches. Only some rows state a clone size, as once, few, many or a class for expanded clones.

j_gene	abundance	d_gene	v_gene	CDR3nt	CDR3aa
TRBJ2-1	-	-	TRBV7-8	TGTGCCAGCAGCTTGGTAAGCATCAATGAGCAGTTCTTC	CASSLVSINEQFF
TRBJ2-1	-	TRBD1	TRBV11-3	TGTGCCAGCAGTTCATACAGGGGGTTCCATGAGCAGTTCTTC	CASSSYRGFHEQFF
TRBJ2-7	-	TRBD1	TRBV27	TGTGCCAGCCGCCTTGTAGGACAGGTCGACTACTACGAGCAGTACTTC	CASRLVGQVDYYEQYF
TRBJ1-5	-	-	TRBV15	TGTGCCACCAGCAGAGATCTCGGCAATCAGCCCCAGCATTTT	CATSRDLGNQPQHF
TRBJ1-6	-	-	TRBV5-1	TGCGCCAGCAGGGGAGGGGACAATTCACCCCTCCACTTT	CASRGGDNSPLHF
TRBJ2-2	-	-	TRBV7-9	TGTGCCAGCAGCTCCCAGGGCCCCACCGGGGAGCTGTTTTTT	CASSSQGPTGELFF
TRBJ1-2	once	-	TRBV7-8	TGTGCCAGCAGCCTCCGAGGGAATGTTGGCTACACCTTC	CASSLRGNVGYTF
TRBJ1-3	few	-	TRBV6-5	TGTGCCAGCAGTCCGGACATCGGCTGGGGAAACACCATATATTTT	CASSPDIGWGNTIYF
TRBJ2-2	-	-	TRBV11-3	TGTGCCAGCAGCCTACTCAGGGTTCCCGGGGAGCTGTTTTTT	CASSLLRVPGELFF
TRBJ1-1	once	TRBD1	TRBV7-9	TGTGCCAGCAGCCCGCCCGAGGGACAGGAAGCTTTCTTT	CASSPPEGQEAFF
TRBJ1-2	-	-	TRBV12-1	TGTGCCAGCAGCTTTGGTAACGGTCTTTATGGCTACACCTTC	CASSFGNGLYGYTF
TRBJ1-2	once	-	TRBV27	TGTGCCAGCAGTCCAAGGACAGAGTATGGCTACACCTTC	CASSPRTEYGYTF
TRBJ2-7	-	TRBD1	TRBV29-1	TGCAGCGTCGTTCAACAGGGGACCTACGAGCAGTACTTC	CSVVQQGTYEQYF
TRBJ1-3	-	-	TRBV4-1	TGCGCCAGCACCCAACTACAGGGTGGTGGAAACACCATATATTTT	CASTQLQGGGNTIYF
TRBJ1-5	-	TRBD1	TRBV7-6	TGTGCCAGCAGCCAGGGACAGGGTAATCAGCCCCAGCATTTT	CASSQGQGNQPQHF
TRBJ2-5	-	-	TRBV5-1	TGCGCCAGCAGCTTGGGTACAGGGCAAGAGACCCAGTACTTC	CASSLGTGQETQYF
TRBJ1-6	-	TRBD1	TRBV5-1	TGCGCCAGCAGCCGTTTGGACAGGGGAAGGAATTCACCCCTCCACTTT	CASSRLDRGRNSPLHF
TRBJ2-6	-	-	TRBV27	TGTGCCAGCACACAGGGAGTAACTGGGGCCAACGTCCTGACTTTC	CASTQGVTGANVLTF
TRBJ2-3	few	-	TRBV9	TGTGCCAGCAATGAGGGGGTTGGTGATACGCAGTATTTT	CASNEGVGDTQYF
TRBJ2-4	-	TRBD2	TRBV7-6	TGTGCCAGCAGCTCAGATCCGGGCTCCGCTCTAGCGGGAGGGCCCGGGGACATTCAGTACTTC	CASSSDPGSALAGGPGDIQYF
TRBJ2-1	-	-	TRBV21-1	TGTGCCAGCAGCAAAGGCTGGGACTGCTACAATGAGCAGTTCTTC	CASSKGWDCYNEQFF
TRBJ2-5	once	TRBD2	TRBV6-5	TGTGCCAGCAGTTCAGCGGGAGTGGCACAAGAGACCCAGTACTTC	CASSSAGVAQETQYF
TRBJ1-1	-	-	TRBV18	TGTGCCAGCTCCCCAGGACAGTTGAACACTGAAGCTTTCTTT	CASSPGQLNTEAFF
TRBJ1-5	-	TRBD1	TRBV27	TGTGCCAGCAGAACGGACAGGGGCAATCAGCCCCAGCATTTT	CASRTDRGNQPQHF
TRBJ2-1	-	TRBD2	TRBV7-2	TGTGCCAGCAGCTTCGGACTAGCGGGAGGGCCAAAGCAGTTCTTC	CASSFGLAGGPKQFF
TRBJ1-1	-	-	TRBV10-3	TGTGCCATCTCACCCGGACTCACTGAAGCTTTCTTT	CAISPGLTEAFF